Listed below are T cell receptor beta chains from one sample, sequenced in a study of cytomegalovirus exposure and HLA in healthy donors. Sequencing used immunoSEQ multiplex PCR; TCRdb keeps in-frame clones, though not all of them. This table has more than 85,000 clones, 69% appearing once. Sequencing was carried out using PBMCs. The receptors come from a man in his thirties or forties in good health and CMV-seronegative. CDR3s include the opening cysteine and the closing phenylalanine or tryptophan. The D gene is left open where the match is weak. Clone sizes are given selectively: once, few, many, or a class where the clone is expanded.

>-|-|TRBJ2-3|TRBV9
CASSALDTDTQYF
TGTGCCAGCAGCGCCTTAGACACAGATACGCAGTATTTT
>-|-|TRBJ2-1|TRBV6-5
CASSPGFYNEQFF
TGTGCCAGCAGCCCAGGGTTCTACAATGAGCAGTTCTTC
>-|-|TRBJ2-7|TRBV10-3
CAISTETYEQYF
TGTGCCATCAGTACTGAGACCTACGAGCAGTACTTC
>TRBD2|-|TRBJ2-7|TRBV2
CASMSSGGIYEQYF
TGTGCCAGCATGTCTAGCGGGGGAATTTACGAGCAGTACTTC
>-|-|TRBJ2-2|TRBV5-1
CASSLLSGGNTGELFF
TGCGCCAGCAGCTTGCTTTCCGGAGGGAACACCGGGGAGCTGTTTTTT
>-|few|TRBJ1-5|TRBV19
CASRFMRSDQPQHF
TGTGCCAGTAGATTCATGCGATCTGATCAGCCCCAGCATTTT
>TRBD1|-|TRBJ1-5|TRBV4-3
CASSQDWTGAQPQHF
TGCGCCAGCAGCCAAGATTGGACAGGGGCTCAGCCCCAGCATTTT
>-|-|TRBJ2-7|TRBV28
CASSQTDYEQYF
TGTGCCAGCAGTCAGACAGATTACGAGCAGTACTTC
>TRBD1|-|TRBJ1-2|TRBV2
CASSGAGTVYGYTF
TGTGCCAGCAGTGGGGCTGGGACAGTCTATGGCTACACCTTC
>TRBD1|-|TRBJ1-1|TRBV28
CASSLPDRGTQRRLNTEAFF
TGTGCCAGCAGTTTGCCGGACAGGGGTACACAACGGCGTTTGAACACTGAAGCTTTCTTT
>-|-|TRBJ1-4|TRBV6-5
CASSYGWRGTNEKLFF
TGTGCCAGCAGTTACGGTTGGAGGGGAACTAATGAAAAACTGTTTTTT
>TRBD1|-|TRBJ1-5|TRBV19
CASSIGYVTGGRPQHF
TGTGCCAGTAGTATTGGGTATGTAACAGGGGGCCGGCCCCAGCATTTT
>TRBD1|-|TRBJ2-1|TRBV12-5
CASGNRDRGPFEQFF
TGTGCTAGTGGTAACCGGGACAGGGGGCCATTTGAGCAGTTCTTC
>-|-|TRBJ1-3|TRBV7-2
CASSSRGSSSGNTIYF
TGTGCCAGCAGCTCCCGGGGTTCGAGTTCTGGAAACACCATATATTTT
>-|-|TRBJ2-1|TRBV11-2
CASSLVLDTYDEQFF
TGTGCCAGCAGCTTGGTGTTGGACACATACGATGAGCAGTTCTTC
>TRBD1|-|TRBJ2-2|TRBV28
CASSTRDRRLSTGELFF
TGTGCCAGCAGCACCCGGGACAGACGTCTAAGCACCGGGGAGCTGTTTTTT
>TRBD1|-|TRBJ2-7|TRBV5-1
CASSFDTGEGEQYF
TGCGCCAGCAGCTTTGATACAGGGGAAGGCGAGCAGTACTTC
>TRBD2|-|TRBJ2-1|TRBV11-3
CASISGGRDNEQFF
TGTGCCAGTATTTCGGGCGGGAGGGACAATGAGCAGTTCTTC
>TRBD1|-|TRBJ2-7|TRBV7-6
CASSLAVGTDSYEQYF
TGTGCCAGCAGCTTAGCGGTGGGGACAGACTCCTACGAGCAGTACTTC
>TRBD1|-|TRBJ1-1|TRBV5-6
CASSLRTGHNWMNTEAFF
TGTGCCAGCAGCTTACGGACAGGGCATAACTGGATGAACACTGAAGCTTTCTTT
>-|few|TRBJ1-5|TRBV28
CASSFPLTGSTSNQPQHF
TGTGCCAGCAGTTTTCCCTTAACAGGGTCAACTAGCAATCAGCCCCAGCATTTT
>TRBD1|-|TRBJ1-1|TRBV28
CASSSGQRTNTEAFF
TGTGCCAGCAGTTCGGGACAGAGAACGAACACTGAAGCTTTCTTT
>-|-|TRBJ2-7|TRBV18
CASSAPGDRNEQYF
TGTGCCAGCTCTGCGCCCGGGGATAGGAATGAGCAGTACTTC
>TRBD2|-|TRBJ2-7|TRBV11-3
CASSPRASGSSYEQYF
TGTGCCAGCAGCCCCCGGGCTAGCGGGTCCTCCTACGAGCAGTACTTC